These 12 T cell receptor beta chains were all obtained from the same sample, sequenced in a study of OX40 agonist ivuxolimab in advanced cancers. Profiling relied on immunoSEQ multiplex PCR, and the TCRdb table lists in-frame clones only, not all of them. The table has 75,000 to 90,000 clones, approximately 90% seen once. This sample comprised CD4+ or CD8+ T cells sorted from blood, obtained in a trial of the OX40 agonist ivuxolimab. These receptors came from an adult with an advanced solid tumor such as melanoma, head and neck, liver or kidney cancer.

This sequence joins TRBV2 and TRBJ2-2, with TRBD2 matching over 11 bases. The CDR3 runs to 15 residues. The trim removed 7 bases at V and 8 bases at J, leaving 9 bases unmatched. CDR1 is SNHLY, CDR2 FYNNEI, per germline. Written as DNA, the CDR3 is TGTGCCAGCATACTAACTAGCGGGGGCCCTGGGGAGCTGTTTTTT. Translated, it gives CASILTSGGPGELFF.

V usage is TRBV12-2 and J usage is TRBJ2-1; the tabulated D call, TRBD2, remains unverified against the DNA. TRBV12-2 constitutes a pseudogene. CDR3 size: 15 residues. The CDR3 nucleotides read TGTGCAAGTCGCCGAGGGACTAGCGGGAGCGATGAGCAGTTCTTC. It is translated as CASRRGTSGSDEQFF.

The chain carries TRBV18 and TRBJ1-1, with 8 bases that match TRBD1. This CDR3 contains 16 residues. With 5 bases clipped from V and 5 bases from J, the junction kept 13 bases outside the gene matches. Per the germline V gene, CDR1 is KGHSH and CDR2 is LQKENI. CDR3 nucleotides: TGTGCCAGCTCAGTACAGGGGGTTGTTTCGAGGACTGAAGCTTTCTTT. It encodes CASSVQGVVSRTEAFF.

The CDR3, as DNA: TGTGCCAGTAGTATAGTTCATTTGAACACTGAAGCTTTCTTT. This encodes CASSIVHLNTEAFF. This chain links TRBV19 with TRBJ1-1; D gene ambiguous. Germline loops: CDR1 LNHDA, CDR2 SQIVND (reference sequence). The V gene lost 1 base and the J gene lost 0 bases, with 6 bases spanning the gap. The CDR3 totals 14 residues.

The rearrangement uses TRBV18 and TRBJ2-3, with D maybe TRBD1 (5 bases). This CDR3 spans 14 amino acids. Germline loops: CDR1 KGHSH, CDR2 LQKENI. Trimming took off 4 bases at V and 2 bases at J, with 10 bases between the two ends. The CDR3 nucleotides read TGTGCCAGCTCACTTATGGACAACACAGATACGCAGTATTTT. It translates to CASSLMDNTDTQYF.

The chain employs TRBV15 and TRBJ2-3; 8 bases agree with TRBD2. The CDR3 sequence is 15 residues long. J lost 0 bases, V lost 7 bases, and 6 bases had no gene match. Germline values: CDR1 LNHNV, CDR2 YYDKDF (reference sequence). The CDR3 DNA follows: TGTGCCACCAACTCGGGGGGGTTAAGCACAGATACGCAGTATTTT. It codes for CATNSGGLSTDTQYF.

The chain recombines TRBV12-5 with TRBJ1-2; D perhaps matches TRBD1 (5 bases). Trimming cost V 2 bases and J 10 bases, with 20 bases left between them. The CDR3 sequence is 15 residues long. Germline CDR1 LGHNT, CDR2 FRNRAP. CDR3 DNA sequence: TGTGCTAGTGGTTTGCAAATCATCAGGGTTCCTGTCTACACCTTC. Translation: CASGLQIIRVPVYTF.

In this sample, this clone turned up a few times. This sequence joins TRBV19 and TRBJ1-2; 7 nucleotides agree with TRBD1. CDR3 size: 14 residues. From germline, CDR1 is LNHDA and CDR2 SQIVND (reference sequence). Trimming took 5 bases from V and 6 from J; bases not matched to a gene: 9. The CDR3 here is CASSVRQGRNGYTF. CDR3 nucleotide sequence: TGTGCCAGTAGTGTCCGACAGGGTAGGAATGGCTACACCTTC.

The V call is TRBV19, the J call TRBJ2-6; unclear D gene. Trimming shortened V by 5 bases and J by 1 base, and 9 bases separated the two germline ends. The CDR3 has 15 amino acids. Germline CDR1 LNHDA, CDR2 SQIVND (reference sequence). The chain's CDR3 is CASSSGVSGANVLTF. The CDR3 bases are TGTGCCAGTAGTTCTGGGGTGTCTGGGGCCAACGTCCTGACTTTC.

This clone was detected only once. Here the CDR3 reads CASSEGPAGNTIYF. In nucleotides, the CDR3 is TGTGCCAGCAGTGAAGGACCAGCAGGAAACACCATATATTTT. This chain connects TRBV6-1 to TRBJ1-3; D remains ambiguous. Germline loops: CDR1 MNHNS, CDR2 SASEGT. Trimming removed 1 base at V and 4 bases at J, with 8 bases between. The CDR3 is made up of 14 amino acids.

The CDR3 protein is CASSLEGAGGYQETQYF. As DNA, the CDR3 is TGTGCCAGCAGCTTGGAAGGGGCAGGGGGTTACCAAGAGACCCAGTACTTC. The chain links TRBV5-8 to TRBJ2-5; TRBD1 agrees at 7 bases. CDR3 length: 17 amino acids. V shed 0 bases, J shed 0 bases, and the junction held 8 bases outside the gene matches. CDR1 and CDR2 (germline): SGHTS, YDEGEE. Supplemented by reference TRBV5-8 and TRBJ2-5, the full variable domain reads EAGVTQSPTHLIKTRGQQATLRCSPISGHTSVYWYQQALGLGLQFLLWYDEGEERNRGNFPPRFSGRQFPNYSSELNVNALELEDSALYLCASSLEGAGGYQETQYFGPGTRLLVL.

The chain links TRBV5-6 to TRBJ2-1; D might be TRBD2 (5 bases). The germline V gene encodes CDR1 SGHDT and CDR2 YYEEEE. The CDR3 runs to 16 residues. V was cut by 4 bases and J by 2 bases, with 16 bases left in between. CDR3 nucleotide sequence: TGTGCCAGCAGCACCTTCGTAGCGATTACCTACAATGAGCAGTTCTTC. Translating it yields CASSTFVAITYNEQFF. The entire variable domain, with the rest obtained from reference TRBV5-6 and TRBJ2-1, is as follows: DAGVTQSPTHLIKTRGQQVTLRCSPKSGHDTVSWYQQALGQGPQFIFQYYEEEERQRGNFPDRFSGHQFPNYSSELNVNALLLGDSALYLCASSTFVAITYNEQFFGPGTRLTVL.